The 24 T cell receptor beta chains below come from one sample, sequenced in a study of T-cell reconstitution after alpha-beta-depleted transplantation in children. Unique molecular identifiers were incorporated when the TCRbeta library was constructed. In TCRdb, the PCR reads were re-called with MiXCR into one record per CDR3 protein. The table has fewer than 350,000 distinct CDR3 sequences, around 10% seen once; the top ten hold about 20%. This specimen consisted of peripheral blood, obtained 180 days after TCRalphabeta/CD19-depleted stem cell transplant. All receptors come from a male patient aged 2 to 9 who had a stem cell transplant for chronic granulomatous disease, so the T cells may come from the graft donor.

This clonotype was recorded at least ten times. The CDR3 sequence: CASSLRGPYGYTF. In DNA form, the CDR3 reads TGTGCCAGCAGCTTGAGAGGACCCTATGGCTACACCTTC. This chain links TRBV5-4 with TRBJ1-2; no definite D call. The germline CDR1 and CDR2 sequences are SGHNT and YYREEE (reference sequence). This CDR3 contains 13 residues. V lost 1 base and J 4 bases, leaving 8 bases between the germline ends.

The sample holds a few counts of this clonotype. The junction departs from the called germline gene at one end, perhaps through a read error. V usage is TRBV6-1 and J usage is TRBJ2-7; TRBD1 aligns across 9 bases. The CDR3 consists of 12 residues. In germline, CDR1 is MNHNS, CDR2 SASEGT. In DNA form, the CDR3 reads TGTGCCAGCAGGGAATTAGGCGGGACAGGGAGCTTC. Its protein product is CASRELGGTGSF.

This clonotype was picked up many times. The gene calls are TRBV19 and TRBJ1-2, with D hard to call. Trimming took off 7 bases at V and 5 bases at J, with 14 bases between the two ends. Germline V gives CDR1 LNHDA, CDR2 SQIVND (reference sequence). The CDR3 extends over 13 amino acids. CDR3 in DNA: TGTGCCAGTAAAGAGGCGGGTTGGTATGGCTACACCTTC. Translating gives CASKEAGWYGYTF.

This clonotype has at least ten counts. Here the CDR3 DNA reads TGCAGTGCGCACAGGGAAGTATACGAGCAGTACTTC. Protein product: CSAHREVYEQYF. The chain uses TRBV20-1 and TRBJ2-7; tentative D call: TRBD1 (6 bases). This CDR3 has 12 residues. Germline CDR1 is DFQATT and CDR2 is SNEGSKA (reference sequence). Trimming removed 6 bases at V and 4 bases at J, with 13 bases between.

This clonotype was detected ten times or more. The chain has TRBV12-3 or TRBV12-4 and TRBJ1-1; D might be TRBD1 (5 bases). The CDR3 has 14 residues. Between the trimmed V and J ends, which lost 3 bases and 0 bases, there was a span of 8 bases. CDR3 protein: CASSLGPLNTEAFF. The CDR3 DNA reads TGTGCCAGCAGTTTGGGACCGCTGAACACTGAAGCTTTCTTT.

This clonotype was found many times. This rearrangement joins TRBV12-3 or TRBV12-4 to TRBJ1-5; D is possibly TRBD1 (5 bases). The CDR3 totals 14 residues. Trimming left V 6 bases short and J 3 bases short, with 12 bases between. CDR3 DNA sequence: TGTGCCAGCAGCCGACAGTCCCCCAATCAGCCCCAGCATTTT. This encodes CASSRQSPNQPQHF.

This clonotype has ten or more counts. The CDR3 region is CSVQASGRAGELFF. DNA of the CDR3: TGCAGCGTTCAGGCTAGCGGGAGAGCCGGGGAGCTGTTTTTT. This chain links TRBV29-1 with TRBJ2-2; 10 bases fit TRBD2. V lost 5 bases to trimming and J lost 6 bases; unmatched junction nucleotides: 6. Per the germline V gene, CDR1 is SQVTM and CDR2 is ANQGSEA. This CDR3 region has 14 residues.

In the case of this clonotype: A read error may explain this, as a much larger clone is one base away. The rearrangement joins TRBV20-1 to TRBJ1-2; D gene uncertain. Trimming removed 7 bases at V and 5 bases at J, with 11 bases between. The germline V gene encodes CDR1 DFQATT and CDR2 SNEGSKA (reference sequence). This CDR3 comprises 11 residues. The CDR3 region has the DNA TGCAGTGTTCAAGGGTCGTATGGCTACACCTTC. Amino acids: CSVQGSYGYTF.

About this clonotype itself: This may be a read error, as it is one base from a much larger clone. The rearrangement joins TRBV20-1 to TRBJ1-2, with 12 positions matching TRBD1. This CDR3 region has 14 residues. Germline values: CDR1 DFQATT, CDR2 SNEGSKA (reference sequence). The CDR3 spells CSARGGQGARGDTF. The CDR3 DNA reads TGCAGTGCTAGAGGGGGACAGGGGGCGCGTGGCGACACCTTC.

This clonotype was counted a few times. J is TRBJ2-1 and V is TRBV7-3; D perhaps matches TRBD2 (8 bases). V gave up 2 bases and J gave up 7 bases, with 33 bases separating them. The CDR3 consists of 21 residues. CDR1 is SGHTA and CDR2 is FQGTGA in the germline V gene. This CDR3 is CASSLSGRGRGGPGGKNEQFF. CDR3 DNA: TGTGCCAGCAGCTTATCTGGTCGGGGTCGGGGGGGCCCAGGGGGGAAAAATGAGCAGTTCTTC. The full variable domain, in which reference TRBV7-3 and TRBJ2-1 provide the parts outside the CDR3, is GAGVSQTPSNKVTEKGKYVELRCDPISGHTALYWYRQSLGQGPEFLIYFQGTGAADDSGLPNDRFFAVRPEGSVSTLKIQRTERGDSAVYLCASSLSGRGRGGPGGKNEQFFGPGTRLTVL.

In this sample, this clonotype turned up many times. The chain has TRBV19 and TRBJ2-4, with TRBD2 matching over 7 bases. Germline CDR1 reads LNHDA; CDR2 reads SQIVND (reference sequence). The CDR3 consists of 14 residues. The V segment lost 6 bases and the J segment 6 bases; nucleotides outside the gene matches: 8. As DNA, the CDR3 is TGTGCCAGTAGATCGGGGGGAGAATCAAACATTCAGTACTTC. As protein: CASRSGGESNIQYF.

With respect to this clonotype: This may stem from a read error, because a much larger clone lies one nucleotide away. The chain combines TRBV13 with TRBJ2-5, with D perhaps given as TRBD1 or TRBD2 (5 bases each). The CDR3 has 16 amino acids. Trimming took 7 bases from V and 5 from J, leaving 23 bases between them. Germline loops: CDR1 PRHDT, CDR2 FYEKMQ (reference sequence). CDR3 bases: TGTGCCAGCACCTGGGAGATTAAGGGGATTTGGGAGACCCAGTACTTC. This gives the protein CASTWEIKGIWETQYF.

Concerning this clonotype itself: A clone one base away is much larger, so this may be a read error. Written as DNA, the CDR3 is TGTGCCAGCAGCTCGGAGGGGCCTAATGAAAAACTGTTTTTT. It specifies CASSSEGPNEKLFF. The chain recombines TRBV5-5 with TRBJ1-4; maybe TRBD1 (5 bases). The CDR3 runs to 14 residues. Germline V gene lookup returns CDR1 SGHKS and CDR2 YYEKEE (reference sequence). The germline V and J ends were trimmed by 3 bases and 3 bases, with 9 bases remaining between them.

This clonotype was found many times. The chain joins TRBV5-1 to TRBJ2-5; 10 bases fit TRBD2. This CDR3 is 15 amino acids long. The junction had 6 bases not matched to a gene; V was cut back by 1 base and J by 6 bases. Germline values: CDR1 SGHRS, CDR2 YFSETQ. Here the CDR3 DNA reads TGCGCCAGCAGCTTGATGAGCGGGGGGGGGCAGACCCAGTACTTC. Translated, it gives CASSLMSGGGQTQYF.

This clonotype has only a few counts. This rearrangement joins TRBV3-1 to TRBJ2-1; D not resolved. The CDR3 consists of 13 residues. The V gene's germline CDR1 is LGHDT and CDR2 YNNKEL (reference sequence). Trimming removed 8 bases from V and 8 bases from J, with 16 bases in between. In DNA, the CDR3 is TGTGCCAGCCGACCCACTAATAGGCATGAGCAGTTCTTC. Encoded protein: CASRPTNRHEQFF.

This clonotype was observed many times. The chain combines TRBV29-1 with TRBJ2-1; 8 nucleotides match TRBD2. Losses at the gene ends were 4 bases for V and 6 bases for J; bases not matched to a gene: 5. The CDR3 has 13 amino acids. Germline lookup yields CDR1 SQVTM and CDR2 ANQGSEA. CDR3 in amino acids: CSVVGGALNEQFF. CDR3 DNA sequence: TGCAGCGTTGTCGGGGGGGCCCTCAATGAGCAGTTCTTC.

About this clonotype: A much larger clone lies a single base off, so this may be a read error. V gene TRBV28 combines with J gene TRBJ2-7, with a tentative D call TRBD1 (6 bases). The CDR3 sequence is 15 residues long. Trimming removed 7 bases at V and 2 bases at J, with 18 bases between. Germline CDR1 and CDR2: MDHEN and SYDVKM. CDR3 sequence reads: CASNRGTTGPYEQYF. Written as DNA, the CDR3 is TGTGCCAGCAATAGGGGAACGACAGGACCCTACGAGCAGTACTTC.

This clonotype occurred many times. The chain combines TRBV15 with TRBJ2-7; 11 bases are shared with TRBD2. CDR1 and CDR2 (germline): LNHNV, YYDKDF (reference sequence). V shed 0 bases, J shed 5 bases, and the junction held 6 bases outside the gene matches. This CDR3 region has 16 residues. The CDR3 spells CATSRDQGTSGNEQYF. CDR3 bases: TGTGCCACCAGCAGAGATCAGGGGACTAGCGGCAACGAGCAGTACTTC.

This clonotype was seen many times. The gene calls are TRBV6-5 and TRBJ2-4; D unclear. Trimming shortened V by 4 bases and J by 0 bases, and 13 bases separated the two germline ends. The CDR3 is made up of 16 amino acids. CDR1 and CDR2 (germline): MNHEY, SVGAGI. CDR3 coding DNA: TGTGCCAGCAGTTCTGGAATTTTACTAGCCAAAAACATTCAGTACTTC. Translated: CASSSGILLAKNIQYF.

This clonotype was recorded many times. The chain combines TRBV10-3 with TRBJ2-1, with D possibly matching TRBD2 (6 bases). The CDR3 covers 15 residues. Germline V lookup: CDR1 ENHRY, CDR2 SYGVKD. V dropped 6 bases and J dropped 8 bases, with 20 bases sitting between them. The CDR3 region is CAISDPLGGGDEQFF. The CDR3, as DNA: TGTGCCATCAGCGATCCCCTGGGGGGTGGGGATGAGCAGTTCTTC.

There are many counts of this clonotype. This rearrangement joins TRBV9 to TRBJ2-1; 9 bases agree with TRBD2. The germline gives CDR1 SGDLS, CDR2 YYNGEE. The CDR3 spans 16 residues. Trimming took 4 bases from V and 10 from J; bases not matched to a gene: 15. Written as DNA, the CDR3 is TGTGCCAGCAGCTCCATTAGCGGGAGAGGGTCCGGGGAGCAGTTCTTC. Residues: CASSSISGRGSGEQFF.

This clonotype was seen repeatedly, ten times or more. CDR3 DNA sequence: TGTGCCAGCAAACCGACTAGCGGGTGGACCGGGGAGCTGTTTTTT. This translates into CASKPTSGWTGELFF. The genes are TRBV11-2 and TRBJ2-2; 10 bases align to TRBD2. The germline CDR1 and CDR2 sequences are SGHAT and FQNNGV. V shed 7 bases and J 5 bases; nucleotides not matched to a gene: 7. The CDR3 has 15 residues.

Comment on this clonotype: A read error may produce the germline difference seen at one junction end. This chain connects TRBV7-2 to TRBJ2-7; no reliable D call. The CDR3 loop spans 16 amino acids. Germline V gene sequence: CDR1 SGHTA, CDR2 FQGNSA. The CDR3 DNA follows: TGTGCCTGCAGCTTGTTAAAGCCATCTTCCTCCTACGAGCAGTACTTC. Amino acid sequence: CACSLLKPSSSYEQYF.

The sample holds many counts of this clonotype. The V and J genes are TRBV7-8 and TRBJ2-1, with 10 bases identical to TRBD2. Germline CDR1 is SGHVS and CDR2 is FQNEAQ. The CDR3 length is 16 residues. V lost 4 bases and J lost 4; bases outside the gene matches: 7. The CDR3: CASSSTSGPVYNEQFF. CDR3 DNA sequence: TGTGCCAGCAGCTCGACTAGCGGGCCGGTATACAATGAGCAGTTCTTC.